These 2 T cell receptor beta chains share one sample of origin, sequenced in a study of cytomegalovirus exposure and HLA in healthy donors. Amplification used 60 Vbeta primers and 13 Jbeta primers. Assay used: immunoSEQ multiplex PCR; TCRdb lists only in-frame clones, some missing. The sample has roughly 97,000 clones, roughly 76% seen once; the top ten hold around 3.5%. Sequenced input: PBMCs. These receptors originate from a man in his forties in good health and CMV-seronegative.

This chain links TRBV5-6 with TRBJ1-5, with a possible D match to TRBD1 (5 bases). Trimming removed 4 bases from V and 5 bases from J, with 19 bases in between. The CDR3 contains 16 residues. The germline CDR1 and CDR2 sequences are SGHDT and YYEEEE. CDR3 sequence (DNA): TGTGCCAGCAGCAACCTCCGGGGAGGGGCAGATCAGCCCCAGCATTTT. This gives the protein CASSNLRGGADQPQHF.

The genes are TRBV5-8 and TRBJ1-5; D perhaps matches TRBD1 (6 bases). V was clipped by 0 bases and J by 8 bases, with 15 bases between them. The germline CDR1 and CDR2 sequences are SGHTS and YDEGEE. This CDR3 is built from 15 residues. The CDR3 here is CASSLGTVLEEPQHF. The CDR3 DNA follows: TGTGCCAGCAGCTTGGGGACAGTTTTAGAGGAGCCCCAGCATTTT. Variable domain in full (rest from reference TRBV5-8 and TRBJ1-5): EAGVTQSPTHLIKTRGQQATLRCSPISGHTSVYWYQQALGLGLQFLLWYDEGEERNRGNFPPRFSGRQFPNYSSELNVNALELEDSALYLCASSLGTVLEEPQHFGDGTRLSIL.